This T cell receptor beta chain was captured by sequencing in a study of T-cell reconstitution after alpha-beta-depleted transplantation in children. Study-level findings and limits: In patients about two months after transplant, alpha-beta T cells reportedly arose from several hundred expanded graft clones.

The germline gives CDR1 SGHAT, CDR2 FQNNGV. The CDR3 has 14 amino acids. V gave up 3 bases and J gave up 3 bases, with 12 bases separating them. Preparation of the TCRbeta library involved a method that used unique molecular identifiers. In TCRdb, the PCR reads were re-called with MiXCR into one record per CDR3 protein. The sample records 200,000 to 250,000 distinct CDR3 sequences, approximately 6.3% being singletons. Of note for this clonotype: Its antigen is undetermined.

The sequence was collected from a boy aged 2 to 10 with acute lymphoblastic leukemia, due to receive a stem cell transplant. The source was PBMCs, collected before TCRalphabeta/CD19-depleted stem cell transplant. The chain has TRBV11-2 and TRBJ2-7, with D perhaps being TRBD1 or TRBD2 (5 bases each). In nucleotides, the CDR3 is TGTGCCAGCAGCTTGGTGGGGGAGAGCTACGAGCAGTACTTC. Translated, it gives CASSLVGESYEQYF.